The clone carrying this TCR beta chain was observed a handful of times. The antigen is not known. This specimen comes from a study of identical twins. In germline, CDR1 is SGDLS, CDR2 YYNGEE. V was trimmed by 4 bases and J by 6 bases, leaving 11 bases between them. The CDR3 totals 13 residues. Study-wide results and limits: Fewer insertions characterized abundant cord blood beta clonotypes, whereas memory repertoires showed none. In zero-insertion analyses, partial confounding could arise from invariant MAIT and iNKT cells. Alpha sequences out of frame and shared by twins had excess low generation probability. In drawing conclusions, the study used cross-sectional statistical analysis and did not follow the same donors.

TCRdb itself ran the 5' RACE reads through MiXCR, one entry per CDR3 protein. The repertoire includes fewer than 450,000 distinct CDR3 sequences, roughly 9% of them detected once, and roughly 8.7% sits in the top ten. The chain is built from TRBV9 and TRBJ2-1; D possibly corresponds to TRBD2 (5 bases). The clonotype comes from a woman aged 50 to 60 in good health. The sequenced sample was naive T cells sorted from blood. CDR3 sequence: CASSLRTGNEQFF. The CDR3 DNA reads TGTGCCAGCAGCTTACGGACTGGCAATGAGCAGTTCTTC.